A single sample gave rise to the 12 T cell receptor beta chains below, sequenced in a study of early T cells in non-severe SARS-CoV-2 infection. TCRdb passed the 5' RACE reads through MiXCR, listing each CDR3 protein once. The sample lists about 36,000 distinct CDR3 sequences, roughly 5.3% occurring once. Sequenced material: whole blood. Every receptor here comes from an adult who was a healthcare worker with PCR-confirmed SARS-CoV-2 infection or an uninfected control (not recorded which).

This clonotype was detected many times. The V gene is TRBV10-3, the J gene TRBJ2-2; 9 positions agree with TRBD2. The CDR3 contains 15 residues. V lost 4 bases to trimming and J lost 4 bases; unmatched junction nucleotides: 4. Germline loops: CDR1 ENHRY, CDR2 SYGVKD. Written as DNA, the CDR3 is TGTGCCATCAGTGGGACTAGCGTGGGCACCGGGGAGCTGTTTTTT. Translating gives CAISGTSVGTGELFF.

This clonotype was observed at least ten times. The rearrangement links TRBV11-3 to TRBJ2-3; D uncertain. This CDR3 spans 16 amino acids. The V end lost 2 bases, the J end lost 0 bases, and 12 bases lay between the germline ends. From germline, CDR1 is SGHNT and CDR2 YENEEA. The CDR3 here is CASSLRLDPSTDTQYF. The CDR3 region has the DNA TGTGCCAGCAGCTTAAGGCTTGACCCCAGCACAGATACGCAGTATTTT.

There are many counts of this clonotype. V gene TRBV11-3 combines with J gene TRBJ2-1; D uncertain. Germline V gene data show CDR1 as SGHNT and CDR2 as YENEEA. V gave up 5 bases and J gave up 2 bases, with 10 bases separating them. The CDR3 is 14 residues long. CDR3 DNA: TGTGCCAGCAGCCCCCCCTCTCCCTACAATGAGCAGTTCTTC. Its translation is CASSPPSPYNEQFF.

The chain uses TRBV6-6 and TRBJ2-3; 7 nucleotides line up with TRBD2. Per the germline V gene, CDR1 is MNHNY and CDR2 is SVGAGI (reference sequence). The CDR3 has 14 amino acids. The V and J ends lost 4 bases and 9 bases, in that order; junction bases with no gene match: 10. In DNA, the CDR3 is TGTGCCAGCAGTTTCCCACACGCGGGAGAGACGCAGTATTTT. Translated: CASSFPHAGETQYF.

V and J are TRBV7-8 and TRBJ2-1; 7 bases agree with TRBD2. This CDR3 has 15 residues. Per the germline V gene, CDR1 is SGHVS and CDR2 is FQNEAQ. V lost 6 bases to trimming and J lost 6 bases; unmatched junction nucleotides: 11. The CDR3 nucleotides are TGTGCCAGCAGTTTCCCGAGGGTAGCGGGCAATGAGCAGTTCTTC. This codes for CASSFPRVAGNEQFF. The entire variable domain, with the rest obtained from reference TRBV7-8 and TRBJ2-1, is as follows: GAGVSQSPRYKVAKRGQDVALRCDPISGHVSLFWYQQALGQGPEFLTYFQNEAQLDKSGLPSDRFFAERPEGSVSTLKIQRTQQEDSAVYLCASSFPRVAGNEQFFGPGTRLTVL.

This clonotype was seen at least ten times. The chain recombines TRBV11-1 with TRBJ2-1, with D tentatively TRBD1 or TRBD2 (6 bases each). From germline, CDR1 is SGHAT and CDR2 FQDESV (reference sequence). The V end was cut by 5 bases, the J end by 4 bases, with 21 bases between. CDR3 length equals 17 residues. The chain's CDR3 is CASSPRGGLQTYNEQFF. The CDR3 DNA sequence: TGTGCCAGCAGCCCTAGAGGGGGGTTACAGACTTACAATGAGCAGTTCTTC.

The table lists this clonotype with many counts. The CDR3 sequence: CASSQDDQRREKLFF. The CDR3 region has the DNA TGCGCCAGCAGCCAAGATGACCAACGAAGAGAAAAACTGTTTTTT. V and J are TRBV4-3 and TRBJ1-4; D gene uncertain. Germline V lookup: CDR1 LGHNA, CDR2 YSLEER. V was pared by 0 bases and J by 8 bases, with 13 bases between. The CDR3 runs 15 residues.

The rearrangement uses TRBV7-9 and TRBJ1-1; D possibly corresponds to TRBD1 (6 bases). Trimming pared 5 bases from V and 0 bases from J, leaving 10 bases between. Germline V gene sequence: CDR1 SEHNR, CDR2 FQNEAQ (reference sequence). The CDR3 is 14 amino acids. In nucleotides, the CDR3 is TGTGCCAGCAGCGAACAGGGCCTGAACACTGAAGCTTTCTTT. Amino acid sequence: CASSEQGLNTEAFF.

This clonotype was counted ten times or more. The genes are TRBV20-1 and TRBJ2-1; no clear D. The CDR3 has 15 amino acids. V lost 0 bases and J 4 bases, leaving 13 bases between the germline ends. Germline CDR1 DFQATT, CDR2 SNEGSKA (reference sequence). CDR3 coding DNA: TGCAGTGCTAGAGATAGCCTAGAGGTTTACAATGAGCAGTTCTTC. It yields the protein CSARDSLEVYNEQFF.

The rearrangement joins TRBV7-9 to TRBJ2-1, with no clear D. The germline V and J ends were trimmed by 5 bases and 3 bases, with 5 bases remaining between them. CDR1 is SEHNR and CDR2 is FQNEAQ in the germline V gene (reference sequence). CDR3 length: 12 amino acids. The CDR3 is CASSRSYNEQFF. Written as DNA, the CDR3 is TGTGCCAGCAGCCGCAGCTACAATGAGCAGTTCTTC.

This clonotype was recorded many times. The chain joins TRBV6-2 or TRBV6-3 to TRBJ1-2; D gene ambiguous. Deletions cut 6 bases from V and 3 bases from J, with 8 bases between. Germline V lookup: CDR1 MNHEY, CDR2 SVGEGT. There are 12 residues in the CDR3. Written as DNA, the CDR3 is TGTGCCAGCAGCGAGGAGTACTATGGCTACACCTTC. Protein: CASSEEYYGYTF.

This clonotype has only a few counts. The CDR3 sequence is CASCRQEVTEAFF. CDR3 in DNA: TGTGCCAGCTGCCGACAGGAAGTCACTGAAGCTTTCTTT. The rearrangement links TRBV7-9 to TRBJ1-1; D perhaps matches TRBD1 (6 bases). Germline V gives CDR1 SEHNR, CDR2 FQNEAQ (reference sequence). The CDR3 extends over 13 amino acids. V was shortened by 8 bases and J by 4 bases, with 14 bases between the two germline ends.